The 4 T cell receptor beta chains reported below all come from one sample, sequenced in a study of T cells after yellow fever vaccination. Using its own MiXCR run on the 5' RACE reads, TCRdb lists one record per CDR3 protein. The sample has approximately 69,000 distinct CDR3 sequences; around 6.2% are singletons. Sequencing used CD4+ T cells sorted from PBMCs, obtained less than 18 days after the first yellow fever vaccination. The receptors derive from a young man who received the YFV17D yellow fever vaccine.

This clonotype has a count of ten or more. The chain couples TRBV11-2 to TRBJ2-3; 7 nucleotides line up with TRBD1. The CDR3 spans 14 residues. Germline CDR1 and CDR2: SGHAT and FQNNGV. Trimming cost V 4 bases and J 2 bases; bases outside gene matches: 3. This CDR3 reads CASSSDRFTDTQYF. DNA for the CDR3: TGTGCCAGCAGCTCGGACAGGTTCACAGATACGCAGTATTTT. The variable domain in full, with the rest retrieved from reference TRBV11-2 and TRBJ2-3, is EAGVAQSPRYKIIEKRQSVAFWCNPISGHATLYWYQQILGQGPKLLIQFQNNGVVDDSQLPKDRFSAERLKGVDSTLKIQPAKLEDSAVYLCASSSDRFTDTQYFGPGTRLTVL.

CDR3 region: CASSLGAGQPRRRSPLHF. CDR3 in DNA: TGTGCCAGCAGCTTAGGGGCGGGACAGCCTCGCCGAAGATCACCCCTCCACTTT. The rearrangement links TRBV7-6 to TRBJ1-6; 7 bases line up with TRBD1. The CDR3 totals 18 residues. Trimming cost V 1 base and J 10 bases; bases outside gene matches: 16. CDR1 is SGHVS, CDR2 FNYEAQ, per germline.

Ten or more counts support this clonotype. The chain couples TRBV4-1 to TRBJ2-3; possibly TRBD1 or TRBD2 for D (6 bases each). The V gene lost 4 bases and the J gene lost 0 bases, with 23 bases spanning the gap. There are 19 residues in the CDR3. Per the germline V gene, CDR1 is MGHRA and CDR2 is YSYEKL. As DNA, the CDR3 is TGCGCCAGCAGCCTTTCCCCGGGGGCGCCTCTAGGTAGCACAGATACGCAGTATTTT. Protein sequence: CASSLSPGAPLGSTDTQYF.

This clonotype came up many times. V usage is TRBV28 and J usage is TRBJ2-5; the match to TRBD1 covers 9 bases. Germline values: CDR1 MDHEN, CDR2 SYDVKM. V was pared by 5 bases and J by 5 bases, with 3 bases of the junction left unmatched. This CDR3 has 13 amino acids. CDR3 sequence reads: CASSPGQGETQYF. CDR3 nucleotide sequence: TGTGCCAGCAGTCCAGGACAGGGGGAGACCCAGTACTTC.